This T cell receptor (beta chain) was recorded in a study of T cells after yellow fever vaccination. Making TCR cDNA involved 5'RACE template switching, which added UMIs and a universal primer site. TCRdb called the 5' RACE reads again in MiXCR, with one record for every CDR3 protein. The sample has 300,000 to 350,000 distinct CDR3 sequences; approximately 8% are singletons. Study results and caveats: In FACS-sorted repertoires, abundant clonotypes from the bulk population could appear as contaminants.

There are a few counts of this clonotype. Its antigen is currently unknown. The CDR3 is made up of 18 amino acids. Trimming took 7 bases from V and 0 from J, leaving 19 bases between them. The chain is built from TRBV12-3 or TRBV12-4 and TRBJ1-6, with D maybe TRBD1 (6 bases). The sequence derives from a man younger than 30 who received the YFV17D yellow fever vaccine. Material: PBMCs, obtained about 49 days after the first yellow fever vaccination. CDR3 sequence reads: CASIPGQRESSYNSPLHF. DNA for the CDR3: TGTGCCAGCATCCCGGGACAACGGGAAAGCTCCTATAATTCACCCCTCCACTTT.